These 7 T cell receptor beta chains were sequenced from one sample in a study of T cell repertoires in aging, cancer and after chemotherapy. Peripheral blood genomic DNA, not sorted cells or RNA, was the template. TRB rearrangements spanning V, D and J were amplified using mixed TRB-A/B primers. TCRdb analysed the multiplex PCR reads with MiXCR anew, one entry per CDR3 protein. Here the sample spans thousands of distinct CDR3 sequences, roughly a third being singletons. The sequenced sample was blood. Source of these receptors: a human donor with a blood cancer.

With regard to this clonotype: A read error is possible here, since a much larger clone lies one base away. This chain uses TRBV6-1 with TRBJ1-1; no clear D. CDR3 size: 13 residues. The germline V gene encodes CDR1 MNHNS and CDR2 SASEGT. The CDR3: CASNRGVNTKAFF. The CDR3, as DNA: TGTGCCAGCAACAGAGGTGTGAACACTAAAGCTTTCTTT.

This chain uses TRBV6-1 with TRBJ2-7, with a possible D match to TRBD2 (6 bases). Trimming pared 7 bases from V and 3 bases from J, leaving 13 bases between. The CDR3 spans 13 residues. Per the germline V gene, CDR1 is MNHNS and CDR2 is SASEGT. CDR3: CASTGDPLYEQYF. CDR3 bases: TGTGCCAGCACGGGGGACCCCCTCTACGAGCAGTACTTC.

This sequence joins TRBV11-2 and TRBJ1-2; D might be TRBD1 (5 bases). V lost 5 bases and J lost 5, with 15 bases in between. Germline-derived CDR1 and CDR2 are SGHAT and FQNNGV. The CDR3 has 14 amino acids. The CDR3 sequence is CASSATGGGYGYTF. DNA for the CDR3: TGTGCCAGCAGCGCCACTGGGGGGGGGTATGGCTACACCTTC.

V and J are TRBV12-3 or TRBV12-4 and TRBJ2-7, with TRBD1 as a possible D gene (6 bases). The germline V and J ends were trimmed by 0 bases and 1 base, with 22 bases remaining between them. This CDR3 contains 19 residues. Written as DNA, the CDR3 is TGTGCCAGCAGTTTAGCCCTAGGACAGTGGACGCAAAAATCCTACGAGCAGTACTTC. The encoded protein is CASSLALGQWTQKSYEQYF.

With regard to this clonotype: An end of the junction does not agree with germline; a read error may underlie this. DNA for the CDR3: TGTGCCGGCAGGGACAGATTCCTCTATAGCAATCAGCCCCAGCATTTT. Amino acids: CAGRDRFLYSNQPQHF. The chain employs TRBV7-9 and TRBJ1-5; 7 nucleotides match TRBD1. The CDR3 runs 16 residues. Germline V CDR1 and CDR2: SEHNR, FQNEAQ (reference sequence).

The chain employs TRBV6-5 and TRBJ1-3; D call uncertain. The CDR3 contains 14 residues. V gave up 1 base and J gave up 1 base, with 5 bases separating them. CDR1 and CDR2 (germline): MNHEY, SVGAGI. CDR3 DNA sequence: TGTGCCAGCAGTTACTGGGGATCTGGAAACACCATATATTTT. It is translated as CASSYWGSGNTIYF.

The V and J genes are TRBV6-5 and TRBJ2-7; possibly TRBD1 for D (5 bases). CDR1 and CDR2 from the germline V gene are MNHEY and SVGAGI. V lost 10 bases and J lost 1, with 14 bases in between. The CDR3 covers 13 residues. In nucleotides, the CDR3 is TGTGCCACCCTACGACAGAGTTCCTACGAGCAGTACTTC. Amino acids: CATLRQSSYEQYF.